This entry lists 15 T cell receptor beta chains sequenced from one sample in a study of control samples from healthy donors and cancer patients. Produced via immunoSEQ multiplex PCR; TCRdb's table is partial and in-frame only. The sample carries roughly 150,000 clones, 85% to 90% recorded once. The sequencing sample was made of blood. The receptors were gathered from a man between 18 and 29 years old in good health.

The chain's CDR3 is CASSYLTPQRGNEQFF. CDR3 in DNA: TGTGCCAGCAGTTACCTTACCCCCCAGCGGGGCAATGAGCAGTTCTTC. V usage is TRBV6-6 and J usage is TRBJ2-1, with 7 bases fitting TRBD2. This CDR3 has 16 amino acids. J lost 6 bases, V lost 2 bases, and 10 bases had no gene match. Germline V CDR1 and CDR2: MNHNY, SVGAGI (reference sequence).

This clone has just one count. The rearrangement uses TRBV6-1 and TRBJ2-3; D is ambiguous. The CDR3 contains 14 residues. Deletions cut 1 base from V and 1 base from J, with 6 bases between. The germline V gene has CDR1 MNHNS and CDR2 SASEGT. The CDR3 bases are TGTGCCAGCAGTGAAGATTCGGGCACAGATACGCAGTATTTT. Translated, it gives CASSEDSGTDTQYF.

J is TRBJ2-1 and V is TRBV6-4, with D perhaps given as TRBD1 or TRBD2 (5 bases each). V was trimmed by 8 bases and J by 0 bases, leaving 14 bases between them. This CDR3 spans 15 amino acids. Germline-derived CDR1 and CDR2 are MRHNA and SNTAGT. CDR3 coding DNA: TGTGCCAGCTCTTGGGACGGTAGCTCCTACAATGAGCAGTTCTTC. Translating it yields CASSWDGSSYNEQFF.

The chain couples TRBV19 to TRBJ1-6, with 7 bases that match TRBD1. Germline CDR1 is LNHDA and CDR2 is SQIVND (reference sequence). Unmatched junction bases numbered 2, after V lost 3 bases and J lost 6 bases. The CDR3 contains 14 residues. In nucleotides, the CDR3 is TGTGCCAGTAGTATGACAGGGATTAATTCACCCCTCCACTTT. It specifies CASSMTGINSPLHF.

The chain joins TRBV7-8 to TRBJ1-1; D is unclear. The V end lost 1 base, the J end lost 3 bases, and 12 bases lay between the germline ends. Germline assignment: CDR1 SGHVS and CDR2 FQNEAQ. The CDR3 length is 15 residues. The CDR3 DNA reads as TGTGCCAGCAGCTTAGAAGGCCGAACATACACTGAAGCTTTCTTT. It yields the protein CASSLEGRTYTEAFF. The whole variable domain, filled in from reference TRBV7-8 and TRBJ1-1, reads GAGVSQSPRYKVAKRGQDVALRCDPISGHVSLFWYQQALGQGPEFLTYFQNEAQLDKSGLPSDRFFAERPEGSVSTLKIQRTQQEDSAVYLCASSLEGRTYTEAFFGQGTRLTVV.

The chain combines TRBV27 with TRBJ2-5, with TRBD2 matching 13 bases. CDR1 is MNHEY, CDR2 SMNVEV, per germline (reference sequence). J was trimmed by 0 bases and V by 3 bases; bases with no gene match: 4. The CDR3 is made up of 17 amino acids. The CDR3 DNA is TGTGCCAGCAGTTTCACTAGCGGGGGGGTGTACCAAGAGACCCAGTACTTC. Residues: CASSFTSGGVYQETQYF.

This CDR3 reads CATSSAGSNEQYF. The CDR3 region has the DNA TGTGCCACCTCCTCCGCAGGGTCCAACGAGCAGTACTTC. This chain connects TRBV5-6 to TRBJ2-7; D is possibly TRBD1 (5 bases). V was pared by 9 bases and J by 5 bases, with 18 bases between. The CDR3 is 13 residues long. CDR1 and CDR2 (germline): SGHDT, YYEEEE.

This sequence joins TRBV28 and TRBJ2-3, with 8 bases matching TRBD2. Per germline, CDR1 MDHEN and CDR2 SYDVKM. CDR3 length: 15 amino acids. With 5 bases clipped from V and 8 bases from J, the junction kept 12 bases outside the gene matches. This CDR3 reads CASSVPAGGTVTQYF. In DNA, the CDR3 is TGTGCCAGCAGTGTCCCTGCGGGGGGAACTGTTACGCAGTATTTT.

CDR3 sequence: CASSVGLAGNTDTQYF. CDR3 bases: TGTGCCAGTAGTGTCGGACTAGCGGGGAACACAGATACGCAGTATTTT. The rearrangement uses TRBV19 and TRBJ2-3, with 12 bases matching TRBD2. CDR3 length equals 16 residues. V lost 5 bases, J lost 2 bases, and 5 bases stayed unmatched. Per germline, CDR1 LNHDA and CDR2 SQIVND (reference sequence). Combining the CDR3 with reference TRBV19 and TRBJ2-3 gives the whole variable domain DGGITQSPKYLFRKEGQNVTLSCEQNLNHDAMYWYRQDPGQGLRLIYYSQIVNDFQKGDIAEGYSVSREKKESFPLTVTSAQKNPTAFYLCASSVGLAGNTDTQYFGPGTRLTVL.

The chain recombines TRBV4-1 with TRBJ2-2; D not certain. Trimming shortened V by 2 bases and J by 9 bases, and 4 bases separated the two germline ends. CDR3 length: 11 residues. The germline gives CDR1 MGHRA, CDR2 YSYEKL. The CDR3 region has the DNA TGCGCCAGCAGCCAATCTCGGGAGCTGTTTTTT. Translating it yields CASSQSRELFF.

The V and J genes are TRBV5-4 and TRBJ1-1, with D unclear. This CDR3 has 13 residues. Between the trimmed V and J ends, which lost 2 bases and 0 bases, there was a span of 5 bases. CDR1 and CDR2 (germline): SGHNT, YYREEE (reference sequence). The CDR3: CASSFDVNTEAFF. The DNA of the CDR3 is TGTGCCAGCAGCTTCGACGTGAACACTGAAGCTTTCTTT.

V and J are TRBV3-1 (or the pseudogene TRBV3-2) and TRBJ1-2, with D unresolved. Trimming took off 0 bases at V and 1 base at J, with 15 bases between the two ends. Germline V gene sequence: CDR1 LGHDT, CDR2 YNNKEL (reference sequence). CDR3 length: 17 residues. The DNA for the CDR3 is TGTGCCAGCAGCCAAGATGGTTGCGGGTTAGTTAACTATGGCTACACCTTC. It is translated as CASSQDGCGLVNYGYTF.

The chain links TRBV9 to TRBJ1-3; a weak D match, TRBD1 (5 bases). V dropped 0 bases and J dropped 0 bases, with 16 bases sitting between them. Germline-derived CDR1 and CDR2 are SGDLS and YYNGEE. The CDR3 runs to 18 residues. CDR3 amino acids: CASSVAVVGASSGNTIYF. In DNA form, the CDR3 reads TGTGCCAGCAGCGTAGCGGTAGTAGGGGCGAGCTCTGGAAACACCATATATTTT.

The chain joins TRBV6-2 or TRBV6-3 to TRBJ2-5; no clear D. This CDR3 has 12 residues. V lost 4 bases, J lost 2 bases, and 5 bases lay in between. Germline V gene sequence: CDR1 MNHEY, CDR2 SVGEGT. The CDR3 DNA reads TGTGCCAGCAGTTTACTGCAAGAGACCCAGTACTTC. Translation gives CASSLLQETQYF.

This chain connects TRBV19 to TRBJ2-7; maybe TRBD1 (6 bases). The CDR3 spans 13 residues. V lost 4 bases and J lost 5, with 12 bases in between. From germline, CDR1 is LNHDA and CDR2 SQIVND (reference sequence). The CDR3 DNA is TGTGCCAGTAGTACCGATACAGGGAACGAGCAGTACTTC. Its translation: CASSTDTGNEQYF. The full variable domain, with the rest looked up from reference TRBV19 and TRBJ2-7, is DGGITQSPKYLFRKEGQNVTLSCEQNLNHDAMYWYRQDPGQGLRLIYYSQIVNDFQKGDIAEGYSVSREKKESFPLTVTSAQKNPTAFYLCASSTDTGNEQYFGPGTRLTVT.